This TCR beta chain was observed in a study of T-cell reconstitution after alpha-beta-depleted transplantation in children. TCRbeta library construction was performed incorporating unique molecular identifiers. One entry per CDR3 protein results from TCRdb running MiXCR on the PCR reads. The repertoire holds about 690,000 distinct CDR3 sequences, with 16% as singletons. This CDR3 is built from 16 residues. Germline CDR1 is DFQATT and CDR2 is SNEGSKA (reference sequence). The V end was cut by 3 bases, the J end by 0 bases, with 16 bases between. The sequence was collected from a human donor who donated a stem cell graft to a child with acute myeloid leukemia. Here the sequenced sample was PBMCs from the stem cell graft donor, taken from the stem cell graft. The V gene is TRBV20-1, the J gene TRBJ2-3; possible D gene TRBD2, 6 bases. CDR3 sequence (DNA): TGCAGTGCTAGTTCCGGGACTTTTTCTAGCACAGATACGCAGTATTTT. Translated: CSASSGTFSSTDTQYF.